The clone carrying this T cell receptor beta chain has a handful of counts. This CDR3 contains 15 residues. Trimming at V came to 6 bases and at J to 4 bases, leaving 11 bases not matched to a gene. Germline lookup yields CDR1 MNHEY and CDR2 SMNVEV (reference sequence). TCRdb re-called the RT-PCR reads with MiXCR, one entry per CDR3 protein. This table has 650,000 to 800,000 distinct CDR3 sequences, over 12% appearing once. The source material was memory CD4+ T cells from blood. The V gene is TRBV27, the J gene TRBJ1-2; 7 nucleotides match TRBD1. The TCR comes from a female donor in good health, serving as a healthy control. The CDR3 loop is CASSKMTGNFYGYTF. In DNA, the CDR3 is TGTGCCAGCAGCAAAATGACAGGGAATTTCTATGGCTACACCTTC.